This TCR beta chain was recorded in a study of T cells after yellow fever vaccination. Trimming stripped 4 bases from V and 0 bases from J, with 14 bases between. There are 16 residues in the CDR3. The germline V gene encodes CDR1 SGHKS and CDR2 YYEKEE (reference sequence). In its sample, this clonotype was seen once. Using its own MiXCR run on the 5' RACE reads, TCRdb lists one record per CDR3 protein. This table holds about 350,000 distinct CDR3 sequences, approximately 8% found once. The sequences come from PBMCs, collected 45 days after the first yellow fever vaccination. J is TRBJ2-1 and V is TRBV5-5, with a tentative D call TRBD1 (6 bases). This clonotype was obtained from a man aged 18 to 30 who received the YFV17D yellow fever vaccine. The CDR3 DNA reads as TGTGCCAGCAGCGCCGGACAGAAGAGCTCCTACAATGAGCAGTTCTTC. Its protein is CASSAGQKSSYNEQFF.